This entry features one T cell receptor beta chain sequence. No antigen is known for it. The CDR3 runs 16 residues. The ends were cut back, 0 bases at V and 1 base at J, with 13 bases in the middle. Germline V CDR1 and CDR2: SGDLS, YYNGEE. These data are taken from a study of cytomegalovirus exposure and HLA in healthy donors. General study findings and limits: Later on, analysis showed that most CMV-associated TCR beta chains appeared to be HLA-restricted. Within an earlier analysis, most TCR beta V segments proved productive either about 87% or about 30% of the time.

This PCR relied on a set of 60 Vbeta primers and 13 Jbeta primers. The protocol was immunoSEQ multiplex PCR, while the TCRdb copy is restricted to in-frame clones and leaves out a portion. This sample's table has some 82,000 clones. This sequence joins TRBV9 and TRBJ2-5, with a weak D call TRBD2 (6 bases). The sequence derives from a woman aged 25-40 years in good health and CMV-seronegative. The material sequenced was PBMCs. In nucleotides, the CDR3 is TGTGCCAGCAGCGTAGGGAATAGCGGCCTCCAAGAGACCCAGTACTTC. It codes for CASSVGNSGLQETQYF.